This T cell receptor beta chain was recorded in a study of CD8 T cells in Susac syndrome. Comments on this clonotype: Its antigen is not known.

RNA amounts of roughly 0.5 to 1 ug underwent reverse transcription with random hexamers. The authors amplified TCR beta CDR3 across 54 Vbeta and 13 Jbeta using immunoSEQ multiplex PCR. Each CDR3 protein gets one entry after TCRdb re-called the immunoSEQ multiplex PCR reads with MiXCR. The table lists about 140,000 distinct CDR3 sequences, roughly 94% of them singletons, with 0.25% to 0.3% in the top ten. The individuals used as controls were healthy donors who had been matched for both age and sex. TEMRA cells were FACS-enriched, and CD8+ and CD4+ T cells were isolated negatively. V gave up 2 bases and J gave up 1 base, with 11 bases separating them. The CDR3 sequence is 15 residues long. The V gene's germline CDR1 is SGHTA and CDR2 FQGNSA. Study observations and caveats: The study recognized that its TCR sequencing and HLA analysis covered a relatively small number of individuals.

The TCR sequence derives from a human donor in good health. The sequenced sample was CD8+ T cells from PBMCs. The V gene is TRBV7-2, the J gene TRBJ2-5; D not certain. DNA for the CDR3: TGTGCCAGCAGCTTAATCTCCGGGTTCCAAGAGACCCAGTACTTC. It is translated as CASSLISGFQETQYF.